This paragraph reports one TCR beta chain. It has no known antigen specificity. It has no much larger one-base neighbor in the sample; base qualities were not kept. From a lookup of the germline V gene, CDR1 and CDR2 are MDHEN and SYDVKM. V was cut back by 6 bases and J by 7 bases, leaving a gap of 12 bases between them. The CDR3 spans 12 residues, from the cysteine through the phenylalanine. Only CDR3 DNA remains: 36 bases, in frame from the first base. These data belong to a study of CD8 T cells in Susac syndrome (dated by TCRdb to between 2018 and 2020). Looking at the study overall: The study used repertoire sequencing to test whether antigen drove CD8+ T cell activation and differentiation in Susac syndrome.

RNA was extracted with the RNeasy kit and about 0.5 to 1 ug was reverse transcribed using random hexamers. The immunoSEQ multiplex PCR assay, which covers 54 Vbeta and 13 Jbeta segments, was used to amplify TCR beta CDR3 regions. PCR amplification bias was corrected by using a synthetic template baseline for primer optimization and computational correction. As for the authors' bioinformatics: Reads were annotated to V, D and J genes according to IMGT and were analyzed with immunoSEQ Analyzer, with only productive sequences retained. Clonality was calculated as one minus the Shannon entropy normalized by log2 of the number of productive unique sequences. For each patient and control, public and private clones were evaluated within the 100 most prevalent clones. Clones were defined as Susac-specific if absent from the healthy and MS cohorts, from around 1,000 published viral clones and from other ImmuneACCESS disease sequences. TCRdb reprocessing: public reads trimmed at Q25 with fastp, clones called with MiXCR, in-frame beta chains kept. Duplicate CDR3 protein sequences are folded into a single record with the most common DNA and genes. V and J calls and clone size were set by TCRdb, not the authors. The sample data list about 200,000 distinct CDR3 sequences, and over 85% of these were observed just once. The top ten constitute around 0.1% of the sample.

Study-level results and caveats: The study acknowledged that relatively few individuals were included in the TCR sequencing and HLA analysis.

High-throughput TCR beta sequencing profiled peripheral blood CD8+ and CD4+ T cells from healthy donors, Susac syndrome patients and multiple sclerosis patients. Healthy donors were included as age- and sex-matched controls. CD8+ TEMRA cells were enriched by FACS, while bulk CD8+ and CD4+ T cells were purified by magnetic negative isolation. Blood was drawn into EDTA tubes, processed within 24 hours, and PBMCs were isolated by density gradient centrifugation. PBMCs intended for TCR sequencing were cryopreserved in liquid nitrogen and were subsequently thawed in a 37 degrees C water bath. A purity of at least 90% was achieved for sorted or isolated CD4+, CD8+ and CD8+ TEMRA cells.

Sequenced sample: CD4+ T cells from PBMCs. The sequence derives from a human donor in good health. Recombination joined TRBV28 with TRBJ1-1; perhaps TRBD1 is the D gene, with 6 bases matching. The DNA sequence is given as TGTGCCAGCAGCGGAATCAGGGGTGAAGCTTTCTTT. Its product reads: CASSGIRGEAFF.